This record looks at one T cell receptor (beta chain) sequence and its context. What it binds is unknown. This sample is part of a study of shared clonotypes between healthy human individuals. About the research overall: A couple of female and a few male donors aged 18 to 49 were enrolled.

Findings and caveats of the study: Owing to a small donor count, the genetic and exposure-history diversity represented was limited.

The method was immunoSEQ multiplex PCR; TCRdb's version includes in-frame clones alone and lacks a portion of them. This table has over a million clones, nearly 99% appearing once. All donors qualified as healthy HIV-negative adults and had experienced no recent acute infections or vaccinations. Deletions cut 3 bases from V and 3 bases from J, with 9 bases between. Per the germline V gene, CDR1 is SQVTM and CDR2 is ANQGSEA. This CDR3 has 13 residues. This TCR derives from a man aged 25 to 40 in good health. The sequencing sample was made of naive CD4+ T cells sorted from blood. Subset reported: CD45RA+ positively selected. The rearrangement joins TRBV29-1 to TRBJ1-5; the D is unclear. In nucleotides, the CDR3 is TGCAGCGTTGATTCGGGGAACAATCAGCCCCAGCATTTT. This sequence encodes CSVDSGNNQPQHF.